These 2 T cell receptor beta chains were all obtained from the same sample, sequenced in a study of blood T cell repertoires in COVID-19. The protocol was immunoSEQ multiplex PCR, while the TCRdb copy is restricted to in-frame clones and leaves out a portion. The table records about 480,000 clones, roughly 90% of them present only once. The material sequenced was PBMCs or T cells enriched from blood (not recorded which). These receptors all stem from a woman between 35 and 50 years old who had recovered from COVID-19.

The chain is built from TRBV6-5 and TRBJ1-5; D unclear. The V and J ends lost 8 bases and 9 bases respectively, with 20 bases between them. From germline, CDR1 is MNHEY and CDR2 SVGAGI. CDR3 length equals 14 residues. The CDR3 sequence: CASAPLSTIRPQHF. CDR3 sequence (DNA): TGTGCCAGCGCCCCACTCAGTACTATCCGGCCCCAGCATTTT.

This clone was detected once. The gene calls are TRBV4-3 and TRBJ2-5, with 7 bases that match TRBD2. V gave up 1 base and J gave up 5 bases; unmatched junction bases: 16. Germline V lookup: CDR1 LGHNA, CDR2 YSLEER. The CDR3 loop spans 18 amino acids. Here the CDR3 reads CASSQGILGEGLNETQYF. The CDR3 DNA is TGCGCCAGCAGCCAAGGAATCCTAGGGGAGGGCCTTAATGAGACCCAGTACTTC.